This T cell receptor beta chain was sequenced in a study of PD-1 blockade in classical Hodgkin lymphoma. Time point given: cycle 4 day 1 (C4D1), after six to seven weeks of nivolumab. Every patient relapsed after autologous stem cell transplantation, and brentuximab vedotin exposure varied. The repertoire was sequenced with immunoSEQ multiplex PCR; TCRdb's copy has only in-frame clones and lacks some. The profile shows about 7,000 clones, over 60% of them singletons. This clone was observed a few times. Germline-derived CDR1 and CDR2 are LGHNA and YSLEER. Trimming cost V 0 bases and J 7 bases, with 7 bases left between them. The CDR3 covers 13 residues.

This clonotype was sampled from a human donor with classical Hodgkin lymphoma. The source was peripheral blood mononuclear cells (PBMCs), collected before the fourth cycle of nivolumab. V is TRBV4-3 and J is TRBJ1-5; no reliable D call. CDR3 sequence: CASSQDSHQPQHF. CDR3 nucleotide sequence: TGCGCCAGCAGCCAAGATTCACACCAGCCCCAGCATTTT.